The next 22 T cell receptor beta chains were all read from a single sample in a study of graft-versus-host responses after intestinal transplantation. Method: immunoSEQ multiplex PCR; TCRdb's copy keeps in-frame clones and lacks some. The profile covers about 120,000 clones, with around 94% appearing a single time and 1.2% taken by the ten largest. For these receptors, no antigen is known. The specimen was unstimulated CD8+ T cells sorted from spleen or lymph node cells, collected before transplant. The receptor set was obtained from a human donor who was the organ donor for an intestinal transplant.

The chain is built from TRBV5-1 and TRBJ2-7; 9 nucleotides match TRBD1. Germline CDR1 is SGHRS and CDR2 is YFSETQ. Unmatched junction bases numbered 6, after V lost 2 bases and J lost 0 bases. There are 16 residues in the CDR3. The CDR3 nucleotides read TGCGCCAGCAGCTTCGATCGGGACAGGGTCTCCTACGAGCAGTACTTC. It specifies CASSFDRDRVSYEQYF. The full variable domain, with the rest looked up from reference TRBV5-1 and TRBJ2-7, is KAGVTQTPRYLIKTRGQQVTLSCSPISGHRSVSWYQQTPGQGLQFLFEYFSETQRNKGNFPGRFSGRQFSNSRSEMNVSTLELGDSALYLCASSFDRDRVSYEQYFGPGTRLTVT.

The chain couples TRBV11-2 to TRBJ2-7, with D perhaps matching TRBD2 (6 bases). Trimming pared 3 bases from V and 2 bases from J, leaving 11 bases between. CDR3 length equals 14 residues. The germline V gene encodes CDR1 SGHAT and CDR2 FQNNGV. The CDR3 protein is CASSFGSLTYEQYF. CDR3 bases: TGTGCCAGCAGCTTCGGGAGTCTGACCTACGAGCAGTACTTC.

This clone has just one count. The chain recombines TRBV30 with TRBJ2-5; D unclear. Germline values: CDR1 GTSNPN, CDR2 SVGIG (reference sequence). This CDR3 is 13 amino acids long. Trimming pared 8 bases from V and 1 base from J, leaving 14 bases between. In nucleotides, the CDR3 is TGTGCCGTCAACAGTAATCGCCAAGAGACCCAGTACTTC. The encoded protein is CAVNSNRQETQYF.

The chain couples TRBV5-1 to TRBJ2-1; D is perhaps TRBD1 (5 bases). Germline V gene data show CDR1 as SGHRS and CDR2 as YFSETQ. The CDR3 loop spans 16 amino acids. V was trimmed by 4 bases and J by 0 bases, leaving 14 bases between them. CDR3 protein: CASSLWGGSSYNEQFF. The CDR3 coding sequence is TGCGCCAGCAGCCTTTGGGGCGGAAGCTCCTACAATGAGCAGTTCTTC. The variable domain in full, completed from reference TRBV5-1 and TRBJ2-1, reads KAGVTQTPRYLIKTRGQQVTLSCSPISGHRSVSWYQQTPGQGLQFLFEYFSETQRNKGNFPGRFSGRQFSNSRSEMNVSTLELGDSALYLCASSLWGGSSYNEQFFGPGTRLTVL.

The genes are TRBV5-4 and TRBJ2-1, with 7 bases identical to TRBD2. The trim removed 4 bases at V and 4 bases at J, leaving 8 bases unmatched. CDR3 size: 15 residues. In germline, CDR1 is SGHNT, CDR2 YYREEE (reference sequence). CDR3 sequence: CASSPGGTKYNEQFF. The CDR3 coding sequence is TGTGCCAGCAGCCCAGGCGGGACTAAATACAATGAGCAGTTCTTC.

The chain recombines TRBV4-1 with TRBJ2-1, with D unresolved. The CDR3 spans 15 residues. Germline values: CDR1 MGHRA, CDR2 YSYEKL. The V and J ends lost 4 bases and 0 bases respectively, with 10 bases between them. CDR3 in amino acids: CASSLGPSSYNEQFF. Here the CDR3 DNA reads TGCGCCAGCAGCCTTGGACCGAGCTCCTACAATGAGCAGTTCTTC.

CDR3 residues: CASSFLGTDYEQYF. The CDR3 DNA reads TGTGCCAGCAGTTTTCTAGGGACAGACTACGAGCAGTACTTC. This chain connects TRBV28 to TRBJ2-7, with 7 bases aligning to TRBD1. Germline-derived CDR1 and CDR2 are MDHEN and SYDVKM. The junction had 5 bases not matched to a gene; V was cut back by 3 bases and J by 3 bases. There are 14 residues in the CDR3.

The table lists this clone with a count of one. J is TRBJ1-4 and V is TRBV5-6; no firm D call. V lost 3 bases and J 7 bases, leaving 19 bases between the germline ends. Looked up from germline, CDR1 is SGHDT and CDR2 is YYEEEE. The CDR3 runs to 16 residues. Here the CDR3 DNA reads TGTGCCAGCAGCTATGGCTGCCAGGAGGTAGGTGAAAAACTGTTTTTT. Translating gives CASSYGCQEVGEKLFF.

This clone appeared once. The genes are TRBV11-2 and TRBJ2-1, with D maybe TRBD2 (7 bases). With 10 bases removed from V and 8 bases from J, the gap between germline ends came to 18 bases. The V gene's germline CDR1 is SGHAT and CDR2 FQNNGV. The CDR3 covers 13 residues. CDR3 sequence: CATRGALPYEQFF. In nucleotides, the CDR3 is TGTGCCACTCGGGGGGCCCTTCCCTATGAGCAGTTCTTC.

The V and J genes are TRBV4-1 and TRBJ2-5; TRBD2 matches 16 bases. The V and J ends lost 3 bases and 4 bases, in that order; junction bases with no gene match: 5. This CDR3 region has 17 residues. Germline V gene sequence: CDR1 MGHRA, CDR2 YSYEKL. CDR3 amino acids: CASSQGLAGGRGETQYF. The CDR3 bases are TGCGCCAGCAGCCAGGGACTAGCGGGAGGGAGAGGAGAGACCCAGTACTTC.

The rearrangement links TRBV28 to TRBJ1-2; D may be TRBD1 (5 bases). This CDR3 has 13 amino acids. The ends were cut back, 6 bases at V and 7 bases at J, with 15 bases in the middle. Looked up from germline, CDR1 is MDHEN and CDR2 is SYDVKM. The CDR3 is CASRSGGESGYTF. The CDR3 DNA follows: TGTGCCAGCAGGTCTGGGGGAGAATCTGGCTACACCTTC.

The chain joins TRBV28 to TRBJ2-7, with TRBD1 matching 7 bases. The trim removed 6 bases at V and 0 bases at J, leaving 8 bases unmatched. Per germline, CDR1 MDHEN and CDR2 SYDVKM. The CDR3 is 15 amino acids. The CDR3 bases are TGTGCCAGCAGAAGAAACAGGGGAAGCTCCTACGAGCAGTACTTC. It specifies CASRRNRGSSYEQYF. The variable domain in full, with the rest retrieved from reference TRBV28 and TRBJ2-7, is DVKVTQSSRYLVKRTGEKVFLECVQDMDHENMFWYRQDPGLGLRLIYFSYDVKMKEKGDIPEGYSVSREKKERFSLILESASTNQTSMYLCASRRNRGSSYEQYFGPGTRLTVT.

V is TRBV7-2 and J is TRBJ2-1, with 8 nucleotides matching TRBD1. After removal of 8 bases from V and 4 bases from J, the junction contained 1 base not matched to a gene. From germline, CDR1 is SGHTA and CDR2 FQGNSA. This CDR3 comprises 12 residues. CDR3 sequence reads: CASRQGYNEQFF. CDR3 bases: TGTGCCAGCCGACAGGGGTACAATGAGCAGTTCTTC.

J is TRBJ2-3 and V is TRBV6-1; tentatively, D is TRBD1 or TRBD2 (5 bases each). Trimming removed 4 bases at V and 2 bases at J, with 22 bases between. From germline, CDR1 is MNHNS and CDR2 SASEGT. The CDR3 sequence is 18 residues long. CDR3 in amino acids: CASSAPFGAGVLTDTQYF. CDR3 nucleotide sequence: TGTGCCAGCAGTGCCCCTTTTGGGGCCGGGGTCCTCACAGATACGCAGTATTTT.

The chain links TRBV11-2 to TRBJ1-2; D gene ambiguous. Trimming stripped 2 bases from V and 4 bases from J, with 11 bases between. The length of the CDR3 is 14 residues. CDR1 and CDR2 from the germline V gene are SGHAT and FQNNGV. The CDR3 loop reads CASSLNWWGYGYTF. The CDR3 bases are TGTGCCAGCAGCTTAAATTGGTGGGGCTATGGCTACACCTTC.

The V gene is TRBV4-2, the J gene TRBJ1-3; TRBD1 is a possible D gene (5 bases). The V end was cut by 0 bases, the J end by 3 bases, with 12 bases between. Germline CDR1 reads LGHNA; CDR2 reads YNFKEQ. The CDR3 is 16 amino acids. The CDR3 bases are TGTGCCAGCAGCCAAGATAGTCGGGGCAGTGGAAACACCATATATTTT. Translating gives CASSQDSRGSGNTIYF.

This chain joins TRBV7-2 and TRBJ2-7; 15 nucleotides agree with TRBD2. V lost 5 bases to trimming and J lost 0 bases; unmatched junction nucleotides: 5. This CDR3 spans 17 amino acids. Germline CDR1 SGHTA, CDR2 FQGNSA. The CDR3 loop reads CASSKGLAGGPSYEQYF. CDR3 nucleotides: TGTGCCAGCAGCAAGGGACTAGCGGGAGGACCCTCCTACGAGCAGTACTTC.

This chain uses TRBV28 with TRBJ2-7; TRBD2 aligns across 11 bases. The CDR3 extends over 14 amino acids. Trimming cost V 3 bases and J 6 bases; bases outside gene matches: 4. Germline lookup yields CDR1 MDHEN and CDR2 SYDVKM. CDR3 DNA: TGTGCCAGCAGTTTTCAACTAGCGGGAGCCGAGCAGTACTTC. Its translation is CASSFQLAGAEQYF.

Remarks on this clone: The same CDR3 is also encoded by other DNA sequences in this sample. The chain has TRBV12-5 and TRBJ2-7, with TRBD2 matching 8 bases. Trimming removed 8 bases from V and 3 bases from J; junction bases left unmatched: 9. The germline CDR1 and CDR2 sequences are LGHNT and FRNRAP. CDR3 size: 14 residues. The chain's CDR3 is CASSGVGGGYEQYF. The CDR3 bases are TGTGCTAGTTCGGGGGTCGGGGGGGGCTACGAGCAGTACTTC.

The rearrangement uses TRBV5-6 and TRBJ2-2, with 12 bases that match TRBD1. Trimming cost V 3 bases and J 0 bases; bases outside gene matches: 0. Per germline, CDR1 SGHDT and CDR2 YYEEEE. The CDR3 runs 16 residues. CDR3 in DNA: TGTGCCAGCAGCTGGGACAGGGGGCCGAACACCGGGGAGCTGTTTTTT. Its translation: CASSWDRGPNTGELFF.

DNA for the CDR3: TGCGCCAGCAGTGAGTCCGGGGCGCGTTACGAGCAGTACTTC. It yields the protein CASSESGARYEQYF. This chain connects TRBV10-1 to TRBJ2-7; either TRBD1 or TRBD2 may fit D (5 bases each). The CDR3 totals 14 residues. Deletions cut 0 bases from V and 4 bases from J, with 10 bases between. Germline-derived CDR1 and CDR2 are WNHNN and SYGVQD (reference sequence).

V is TRBV4-3 and J is TRBJ2-7; D not certain. There are 15 residues in the CDR3. In germline, CDR1 is LGHNA, CDR2 YSLEER. Trimming pared 1 base from V and 0 bases from J, leaving 10 bases between. Here the CDR3 DNA reads TGCGCCAGCAGCCAAGGTAGAGGCAGCTCCTACGAGCAGTACTTC. Protein sequence: CASSQGRGSSYEQYF.